The next 30 T cell receptor beta chains were all read from a single sample in a study of cytomegalovirus exposure and HLA in healthy donors. Primers: 60 Vbeta forward and 13 Jbeta reverse. TCRdb's copy holds only in-frame clones and misses some; the assay was immunoSEQ multiplex PCR. The sample lists approximately 170,000 clones, over 80% occurring once. The sequenced sample consisted of PBMCs. These receptors originate from a boy aged 2 to 9 in good health and CMV-seronegative.

The chain is built from TRBV5-1 and TRBJ2-1; the match to TRBD2 covers 11 bases. Trimming cost V 4 bases and J 2 bases; bases outside gene matches: 11. Looked up from germline, CDR1 is SGHRS and CDR2 is YFSETQ. The CDR3 is 18 residues long. In DNA form, the CDR3 reads TGCGCCAGCAGCCCAACAAAACCGGGACTAGCGGCCTACAATGAGCAGTTCTTC. Translated: CASSPTKPGLAAYNEQFF.

This chain joins TRBV4-1 and TRBJ2-3; 10 bases agree with TRBD2. V was clipped by 0 bases and J by 1 base; unmatched bases: 7. The CDR3 sequence is 18 residues long. CDR1 is MGHRA, CDR2 YSYEKL, per germline. Here the CDR3 reads CASSQDREAGGGTDTQYF. Written as DNA, the CDR3 is TGCGCCAGCAGCCAAGATAGGGAAGCGGGGGGGGGCACAGATACGCAGTATTTT.

The rearrangement links TRBV2 to TRBJ2-7, with 12 nucleotides matching TRBD2. The CDR3 is 16 amino acids. Germline lookup yields CDR1 SNHLY and CDR2 FYNNEI. The V and J ends lost 8 bases and 2 bases, in that order; junction bases with no gene match: 10. The chain's CDR3 is CASRRGLAGGPYEQYF. The CDR3 coding sequence is TGTGCCAGCCGGAGGGGGCTAGCGGGAGGGCCCTACGAGCAGTACTTC.

The chain has TRBV27 and TRBJ2-3; 10 positions match TRBD2. The CDR3 runs to 16 residues. V was clipped by 4 bases and J by 5 bases; unmatched bases: 9. The V gene's germline CDR1 is MNHEY and CDR2 SMNVEV (reference sequence). CDR3 nucleotide sequence: TGTGCCAGCAGTTCTCAACTAGCGGGATCTCTAGATACGCAGTATTTT. Translated: CASSSQLAGSLDTQYF.

The rearrangement joins TRBV7-6 to TRBJ2-2; a possible D gene is TRBD2 (6 bases). The germline V gene has CDR1 SGHVS and CDR2 FNYEAQ. V lost 7 bases to trimming and J lost 5 bases, with 11 bases between them. The CDR3 consists of 13 residues. CDR3 in DNA: TGTGCCAGCACCGGGAGCGGAACCGGGGAGCTGTTTTTT. Its translation is CASTGSGTGELFF.

The J gene is TRBJ2-1, the V gene TRBV7-2; the D gene is possibly TRBD2 (7 bases). The germline V and J ends were trimmed by 7 bases and 0 bases, with 16 bases remaining between them. Germline V CDR1 and CDR2: SGHTA, FQGNSA. This CDR3 has 16 residues. CDR3 bases: TGTGCCAGCACCTCCGGGGGGACACGCTCCTACAATGAGCAGTTCTTC. Translated, it gives CASTSGGTRSYNEQFF.

This clone was detected once. V gene TRBV28 combines with J gene TRBJ1-3, with D perhaps TRBD1 (5 bases). This CDR3 spans 16 amino acids. With 3 bases removed from V and 0 bases from J, the gap between germline ends came to 12 bases. Per the germline V gene, CDR1 is MDHEN and CDR2 is SYDVKM. CDR3 bases: TGTGCCAGCAGTTTTGGGGCCGGCCTCTCTGGAAACACCATATATTTT. Amino acid sequence: CASSFGAGLSGNTIYF.

This clone appeared a single time. Here the CDR3 DNA reads TGTGCCAGCAGCCAAGAAATAAGAGGGAACACTGAAGCTTTCTTT. Its translation is CASSQEIRGNTEAFF. The V gene is TRBV4-2, the J gene TRBJ1-1; the D is unclear. The germline V gene encodes CDR1 LGHNA and CDR2 YNFKEQ. V was pared by 0 bases and J by 1 base, with 9 bases between. The CDR3 is 15 residues long.

The rearrangement links TRBV4-3 to TRBJ2-1; weak D call: TRBD2 (6 bases). The germline V gene encodes CDR1 LGHNA and CDR2 YSLEER. The CDR3 runs 16 residues. The V gene lost 0 bases and the J gene lost 2 bases, with 11 bases spanning the gap. CDR3 sequence (DNA): TGCGCCAGCAGCCAAGATCGTCGGGGGACCTACAATGAGCAGTTCTTC. It translates to CASSQDRRGTYNEQFF.

The V and J genes are TRBV5-4 and TRBJ2-3; TRBD2 matches 10 bases. This CDR3 is built from 15 residues. CDR1 SGHNT and CDR2 YYREEE come from the germline V gene (reference sequence). J gave up 5 bases and V 5 bases, and 8 bases lay outside the gene matches. For the CDR3, the DNA is TGTGCCAGCAGAACGAGCGGGAGGGCCGGAGATACGCAGTATTTT. Translating it yields CASRTSGRAGDTQYF.

The chain links TRBV7-9 to TRBJ2-2; D remains ambiguous. This CDR3 comprises 15 residues. The germline V gene has CDR1 SEHNR and CDR2 FQNEAQ (reference sequence). Between the trimmed V and J ends, which lost 1 base and 5 bases, there was a span of 11 bases. Here the CDR3 reads CASSLGALETGELFF. The CDR3 DNA is TGTGCCAGCAGCTTAGGCGCGTTAGAAACCGGGGAGCTGTTTTTT.

V usage is TRBV19 and J usage is TRBJ2-2, with a tentative D call TRBD2 (5 bases). Germline-derived CDR1 and CDR2 are LNHDA and SQIVND (reference sequence). V lost 4 bases and J lost 7, with 19 bases in between. CDR3 size: 16 residues. CDR3 nucleotides: TGTGCCAGTAGTACCCGCCGCGGGTGGTTGATCGGGGAGCTGTTTTTT. This encodes CASSTRRGWLIGELFF.

This clone came up once. V gene TRBV6-6 combines with J gene TRBJ1-6, with D possibly being TRBD1 (5 bases). V was trimmed by 4 bases and J by 3 bases, leaving 13 bases between them. The CDR3 spans 16 residues. Germline V gene lookup returns CDR1 MNHNY and CDR2 SVGAGI (reference sequence). The CDR3 DNA is TGTGCCAGCAGTTCACCCACAGGACACTATAATTCACCCCTCCACTTT. It translates to CASSSPTGHYNSPLHF.

This chain connects TRBV27 to TRBJ2-7; TRBD1 matches 8 bases. The junction had 7 bases not matched to a gene; V was cut back by 4 bases and J by 5 bases. The germline V gene has CDR1 MNHEY and CDR2 SMNVEV (reference sequence). The CDR3 length is 14 residues. CDR3: CASSSLTGAHEQYF. Written as DNA, the CDR3 is TGTGCCAGCAGTTCCCTGACAGGGGCCCACGAGCAGTACTTC.

The rearrangement uses TRBV7-9 and TRBJ2-3, with D possibly TRBD2 on 5 matching bases. From germline, CDR1 is SEHNR and CDR2 FQNEAQ (reference sequence). Trimming left V 5 bases short and J 2 bases short, with 11 bases between. The length of the CDR3 is 14 residues. Here the CDR3 reads CASSARDNTDTQYF. The CDR3 DNA follows: TGTGCCAGCAGCGCCCGGGATAACACAGATACGCAGTATTTT.

The V and J genes are TRBV5-1 and TRBJ1-4; 7 positions match TRBD1. V gave up 2 bases and J gave up 0 bases; unmatched junction bases: 7. This CDR3 comprises 17 residues. The germline gives CDR1 SGHRS, CDR2 YFSETQ. This CDR3 is CASSLTRGGTTNEKLFF. The CDR3 bases are TGCGCCAGCAGCTTAACTAGAGGGGGCACAACTAATGAAAAACTGTTTTTT.

The CDR3 is CASSRELGGPTDTQYF. DNA of the CDR3: TGCGCCAGCAGCCGGGAACTAGGGGGTCCCACAGATACGCAGTATTTT. V and J are TRBV4-3 and TRBJ2-3, with TRBD1 as a possible D gene (6 bases). From germline, CDR1 is LGHNA and CDR2 YSLEER. Deletions cut 4 bases from V and 2 bases from J, with 16 bases between. The CDR3 is 16 amino acids.

This clone appeared a few times. This chain joins TRBV11-2 and TRBJ2-3; D may be TRBD2 (6 bases). CDR1 is SGHAT, CDR2 FQNNGV, per germline. The ends were cut back, 8 bases at V and 9 bases at J, with 21 bases in the middle. This CDR3 comprises 14 residues. CDR3 in DNA: TGTGCCAGCTCCAGGGCCCTTGCGGAGGGCACGCAGTATTTT. Translation gives CASSRALAEGTQYF.

This clone has only one observation. CDR3 loop: CAWSVPFLFREHGYTF. In DNA form, the CDR3 reads TGTGCCTGGAGTGTACCCTTCCTATTTCGGGAGCATGGCTACACCTTC. The chain links TRBV30 to TRBJ1-2; no clear D gene. Between the trimmed V and J ends, which lost 0 bases and 6 bases, there was a span of 20 bases. CDR1 and CDR2 (germline): GTSNPN, SVGIG (reference sequence). The CDR3 is 16 residues long.

J is TRBJ2-1 and V is TRBV4-3, with TRBD1 identical over 10 bases. CDR1 LGHNA and CDR2 YSLEER come from the germline V gene. V lost 1 base and J lost 2; bases outside the gene matches: 2. The length of the CDR3 is 16 residues. The CDR3 DNA reads as TGCGCCAGCAGCCAAGGGGGACAGGGGCCCTACAATGAGCAGTTCTTC. This sequence encodes CASSQGGQGPYNEQFF.

The V call is TRBV5-4, the J call TRBJ1-1; possible D gene TRBD1, 5 bases. V lost 7 bases, J lost 1 base, and 14 bases lay in between. Germline lookup yields CDR1 SGHNT and CDR2 YYREEE (reference sequence). The CDR3 has 14 amino acids. CDR3 protein: CASRDSRGNTEAFF. The CDR3 nucleotides are TGTGCCAGCCGAGACAGTAGAGGGAACACTGAAGCTTTCTTT.

The J gene is TRBJ2-2, the V gene TRBV4-2, with 14 bases aligning to TRBD2. Germline V gene sequence: CDR1 LGHNA, CDR2 YNFKEQ. The CDR3 has 16 amino acids. Trimming at V came to 4 bases and at J to 4 bases, leaving 2 bases not matched to a gene. DNA of the CDR3: TGTGCCAGCAGCCGGGGACTAGCGGGAGTCACCGGGGAGCTGTTTTTT. Its translation: CASSRGLAGVTGELFF.

The chain employs TRBV7-3 and TRBJ2-1, with D tentatively TRBD1 (5 bases). The CDR3 has 13 amino acids. V shed 5 bases and J shed 6 bases, with 11 bases lying between them. Germline assignment: CDR1 SGHTA and CDR2 FQGTGA. Written as DNA, the CDR3 is TGTGCCAGCAGCCGTGGGGCTAGCAATGAGCAGTTCTTC. Amino acid sequence: CASSRGASNEQFF.

V is TRBV6-5 and J is TRBJ2-7; 12 bases align to TRBD1. CDR1 is MNHEY and CDR2 is SVGAGI in the germline V gene. The CDR3 is 16 residues long. V trimming: 6 bases; J trimming: 4 bases; junction bases outside the gene matches: 10. CDR3 coding DNA: TGTGCCAGCAGCTACAACCGGGACAGGGGGCTATACGAGCAGTACTTC. This sequence encodes CASSYNRDRGLYEQYF.

The chain carries TRBV27 and TRBJ2-2; TRBD1 matches at 8 bases. The V gene's germline CDR1 is MNHEY and CDR2 SMNVEV (reference sequence). The CDR3 runs to 15 residues. V lost 4 bases and J lost 0; bases outside the gene matches: 1. The chain's CDR3 is CASSWTGSNTGELFF. CDR3 nucleotide sequence: TGTGCCAGCAGTTGGACAGGGTCGAACACCGGGGAGCTGTTTTTT.

The J gene is TRBJ2-1, the V gene TRBV11-2; D might be TRBD2 (5 bases). The CDR3 has 15 residues. The V end was cut by 1 base, the J end by 3 bases, with 10 bases between. Looked up from germline, CDR1 is SGHAT and CDR2 is FQNNGV. The CDR3 DNA is TGTGCCAGCAGCTTAGGGCGGGTCGGCTACAATGAGCAGTTCTTC. Translating gives CASSLGRVGYNEQFF.

The rearrangement links TRBV9 to TRBJ1-1; possible D gene TRBD1, 6 bases. There are 13 residues in the CDR3. V lost 3 bases and J 4 bases, leaving 10 bases between the germline ends. From germline, CDR1 is SGDLS and CDR2 YYNGEE. CDR3 amino acids: CASSATGSTEAFF. The CDR3 region has the DNA TGTGCCAGCAGCGCCACAGGGTCCACTGAAGCTTTCTTT.

This clone is a singleton in its sample. CDR3 DNA sequence: TGTGCCAGCAGCCACACTAGCGGCACAGATACGCAGTATTTT. This encodes CASSHTSGTDTQYF. This chain joins TRBV4-2 and TRBJ2-3; 7 nucleotides match TRBD2. The V and J ends lost 3 bases and 1 base, in that order; junction bases with no gene match: 1. The CDR3 length is 14 residues. CDR1 and CDR2 from the germline V gene are LGHNA and YNFKEQ.

The rearrangement links TRBV7-9 to TRBJ2-3, with 9 positions matching TRBD1. Trimming cost V 5 bases and J 0 bases; bases outside gene matches: 3. This CDR3 has 15 residues. CDR1 and CDR2 (germline): SEHNR, FQNEAQ (reference sequence). Here the CDR3 reads CASSAGTGSTDTQYF. The CDR3, as DNA: TGTGCCAGCAGCGCCGGGACAGGGAGCACAGATACGCAGTATTTT.

This sequence joins TRBV6-5 and TRBJ2-7, with 7 bases lining up with TRBD2. The CDR3 spans 15 residues. The V and J ends lost 2 bases and 2 bases, in that order; junction bases with no gene match: 6. Germline V gene data show CDR1 as MNHEY and CDR2 as SVGAGI. The CDR3 protein is CASSYERGGAYEQYV. The CDR3 nucleotides read TGTGCCAGCAGTTACGAGCGGGGCGGGGCCTACGAGCAGTACGTC.